These T cell receptor beta chains were read from a single sample in a study of CD4 T cells in relation to SARS-CoV-2 and coronaviruses. Data came from immunoSEQ multiplex PCR; TCRdb stores just in-frame clones and leaves some out. The table has nearly 70,000 clones, approximately 95% seen once; the top ten hold around 0.25%. The sequencing input was naive CD4+ T cells from PBMCs. Every receptor here comes from a human donor in good health. Both conserved end residues are part of each CDR3. Fields, in order: J gene, clone size, V gene, D gene, CDR3 protein, CDR3 DNA. D genes are given only for firm matches. Size is omitted from some rows. Given values are once, few, many or a class for expanded clones.

J gene: TRBJ2-5; clone size: .; V gene: TRBV6-6; D gene: TRBD1; CDR3 protein: CASSIQGETQYF; CDR3 DNA: TGTGCCAGCAGTATACAGGGGGAGACCCAGTACTTC
J gene: TRBJ2-1; clone size: .; V gene: TRBV5-1; D gene: .; CDR3 protein: CATRGSIGNEQFF; CDR3 DNA: TGCGCCACCAGAGGGTCTATAGGCAATGAGCAGTTCTTC
J gene: TRBJ2-7; clone size: .; V gene: TRBV27; D gene: TRBD2; CDR3 protein: CASSNHGLAGGLYEQYF; CDR3 DNA: TGTGCCAGCAGTAACCACGGACTAGCGGGAGGGCTGTACGAGCAGTACTTC
J gene: TRBJ2-1; clone size: .; V gene: TRBV4-2; D gene: TRBD2; CDR3 protein: CASSQLLAGGDNEQFF; CDR3 DNA: TGTGCCAGCAGCCAGTTACTAGCGGGGGGGGACAATGAGCAGTTCTTC
J gene: TRBJ2-4; clone size: .; V gene: TRBV7-2; D gene: .; CDR3 protein: CASSGPGRQNIQYF; CDR3 DNA: TGTGCCAGCAGCGGCCCGGGACGGCAAAACATTCAGTACTTC
J gene: TRBJ1-1; clone size: .; V gene: TRBV30; D gene: .; CDR3 protein: CAWSTRSGEAFF; CDR3 DNA: TGTGCCTGGAGTACGAGATCGGGGGAAGCTTTCTTT
J gene: TRBJ2-5; clone size: .; V gene: TRBV5-1; D gene: TRBD1; CDR3 protein: CASSWHGTGREETQYF; CDR3 DNA: TGCGCCAGCAGCTGGCACGGGACAGGCCGAGAAGAGACCCAGTACTTC
J gene: TRBJ2-1; clone size: .; V gene: TRBV28; D gene: TRBD2; CDR3 protein: CASRTSGRLNEQFF; CDR3 DNA: TGTGCCAGCAGGACTAGCGGGAGGTTGAATGAGCAGTTCTTC
J gene: TRBJ1-2; clone size: .; V gene: TRBV6-2/TRBV6-3; D gene: TRBD1; CDR3 protein: CASSDRDNYGYTF; CDR3 DNA: TGTGCCAGCAGCGACAGGGATAACTATGGCTACACCTTC
J gene: TRBJ2-2; clone size: .; V gene: TRBV10-1; D gene: TRBD2; CDR3 protein: CASSGTSVGELFF; CDR3 DNA: TGCGCCAGCAGCGGGACTAGCGTCGGGGAGCTGTTTTTT
J gene: TRBJ2-3; clone size: .; V gene: TRBV2; D gene: TRBD2; CDR3 protein: CASSLAGAEDTQYF; CDR3 DNA: TGTGCCAGCAGCCTAGCGGGAGCTGAAGATACGCAGTATTTT
J gene: TRBJ2-4; clone size: once; V gene: TRBV5-6; D gene: .; CDR3 protein: CASSVGPISRAIQYF; CDR3 DNA: TGTGCCAGCAGCGTGGGGCCCATCTCCCGAGCCATTCAGTACTTC
J gene: TRBJ1-3; clone size: once; V gene: TRBV27; D gene: TRBD1; CDR3 protein: CASSRDRALGGNTIYF; CDR3 DNA: TGTGCCAGCAGTAGGGACAGGGCTCTTGGTGGAAACACCATATATTTT
J gene: TRBJ2-7; clone size: .; V gene: TRBV19; D gene: TRBD1; CDR3 protein: CASKNSGTGTYEQYF; CDR3 DNA: TGTGCCAGTAAGAACTCCGGGACAGGGACCTACGAGCAGTACTTC
J gene: TRBJ2-2; clone size: .; V gene: TRBV5-4; D gene: TRBD2; CDR3 protein: CASSVGLAAETGELFF; CDR3 DNA: TGTGCCAGCAGCGTGGGACTAGCGGCAGAGACCGGGGAGCTGTTTTTT
J gene: TRBJ2-2; clone size: .; V gene: TRBV2; D gene: TRBD2; CDR3 protein: CASSEAGQQRETGELFF; CDR3 DNA: TGTGCCAGCAGTGAAGCTGGACAGCAGCGGGAGACCGGGGAGCTGTTTTTT
J gene: TRBJ1-5; clone size: .; V gene: TRBV30; D gene: .; CDR3 protein: CAWSVHGNQPQHF; CDR3 DNA: TGTGCCTGGAGTGTACACGGGAATCAGCCCCAGCATTTT
J gene: TRBJ2-1; clone size: .; V gene: TRBV5-1; D gene: TRBD1; CDR3 protein: CASSLQGASDNNEQFF; CDR3 DNA: TGCGCCAGCAGCTTACAGGGGGCTTCAGATAACAATGAGCAGTTCTTC
J gene: TRBJ2-3; clone size: .; V gene: TRBV29-1; D gene: .; CDR3 protein: CSVDQTGSSTDTQYF; CDR3 DNA: TGCAGCGTTGACCAGACAGGCTCTAGCACAGATACGCAGTATTTT
J gene: TRBJ1-1; clone size: once; V gene: TRBV5-4; D gene: TRBD1; CDR3 protein: CASSLKGQGRFMNTEAFF; CDR3 DNA: TGTGCCAGCAGCTTAAAAGGACAGGGGAGGTTTATGAACACTGAAGCTTTCTTT